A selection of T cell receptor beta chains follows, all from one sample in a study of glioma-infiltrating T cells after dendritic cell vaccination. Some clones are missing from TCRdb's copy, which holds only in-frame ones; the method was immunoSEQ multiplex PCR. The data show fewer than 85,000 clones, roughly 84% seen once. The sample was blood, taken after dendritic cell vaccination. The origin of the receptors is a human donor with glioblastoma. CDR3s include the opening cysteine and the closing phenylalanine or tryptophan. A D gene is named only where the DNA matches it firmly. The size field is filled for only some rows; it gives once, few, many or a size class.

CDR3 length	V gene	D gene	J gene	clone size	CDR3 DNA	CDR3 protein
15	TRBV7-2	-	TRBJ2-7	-	TGTGCCAGCAGCCCCTGGGGGCGGGTTAACTACGAGCAGTACTTC	CASSPWGRVNYEQYF
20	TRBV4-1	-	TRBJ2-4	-	TGCGCCAGCAGCCAAGAAAGGGGCGGGGGCCTCCCCTTGGGCAAAAACATTCAGTACTTC	CASSQERGGGLPLGKNIQYF
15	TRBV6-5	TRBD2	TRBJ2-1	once	TGTGCCAGCAGCCCCGACGGCGGGGGGGCACTGAAGCAGTTCTTC	CASSPDGGGALKQFF
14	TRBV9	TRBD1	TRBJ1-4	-	TGTGCCAGCAGCATCGGGACAGGATGGGAAAAACTGTTTTTT	CASSIGTGWEKLFF
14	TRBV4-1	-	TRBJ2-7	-	TGCGCCAGCAGCCAGGGGGCCTTTTCCTACGAGCAGTACTTC	CASSQGAFSYEQYF
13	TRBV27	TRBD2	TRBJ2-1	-	TGTGCCAGCAGATCCGGACTAGCGGGGGGCGCGTTCTTC	CASRSGLAGGAFF
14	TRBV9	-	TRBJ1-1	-	TGTGCCAGCAGCGTAGTCGCAGGGGCCACTGAAGCTTTCTTT	CASSVVAGATEAFF
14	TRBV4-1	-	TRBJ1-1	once	TGCGCCAGCGGCCCGCTCGGGGTAGGCACTGAAGCTTTCTTT	CASGPLGVGTEAFF
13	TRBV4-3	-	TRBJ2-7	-	TGCGCCAGCAGCCAAGATACGGCCTACGAGCAGTACTTC	CASSQDTAYEQYF
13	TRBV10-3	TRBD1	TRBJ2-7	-	TGTGCCACGACCGGGACAGGCTCCTACGAGCAGTACTTC	CATTGTGSYEQYF
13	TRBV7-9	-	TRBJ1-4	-	TGTGCCAGCAGCTCCCGGGGTAATGAAAAACTGTTTTTT	CASSSRGNEKLFF
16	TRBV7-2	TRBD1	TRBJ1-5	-	TGTGCCAGCAGCTTAGCGTCAGGGGGATGGGGACAGCCCCAGCATTTT	CASSLASGGWGQPQHF
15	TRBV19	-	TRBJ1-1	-	TGTGCCAGTAGTATCGCGAACAGGGAAGACACTGAAGCTTTCTTT	CASSIANREDTEAFF
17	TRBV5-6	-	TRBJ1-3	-	TGTGCCAGCAGCTTGGCCGGGCGGGGCCCCTCTGGAAACACCATATATTTT	CASSLAGRGPSGNTIYF
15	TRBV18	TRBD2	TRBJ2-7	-	TGTGCCAGCTCACCAGTCGCGGGAGGGGGTTACGAGCAGTACTTC	CASSPVAGGGYEQYF
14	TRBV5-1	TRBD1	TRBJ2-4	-	TGCGCCAGCACTATGGGGACAGGAAGGAACATTCAGTACTTC	CASTMGTGRNIQYF
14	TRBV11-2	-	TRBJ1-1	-	TGTGCCAGCAGCTTAGATGCCGTGGGGGGTGGAGCTTTCTTT	CASSLDAVGGGAFF
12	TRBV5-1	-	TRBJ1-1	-	TGCGCCAGCAGCTTCGGGAACACTGAAGCTTTCTTT	CASSFGNTEAFF
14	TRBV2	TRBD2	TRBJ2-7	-	TGTGCCAGCAGACTAGCGGGGGGACCTTACGAGCAGTACTTC	CASRLAGGPYEQYF
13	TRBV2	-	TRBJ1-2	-	TGTGCCAGCAGTGAGACGGGAGTCTATGGCTACACCTTC	CASSETGVYGYTF
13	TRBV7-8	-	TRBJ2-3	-	TGTGCCAGCCAAGCGAGAGGCACAGATACGCAGTATTTT	CASQARGTDTQYF
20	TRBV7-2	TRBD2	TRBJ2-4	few	TGTGCCAGCAGCTTAGCGAACGGACTAGCGGGAGGTTCGGCCAAAAACATTCAGTACTTC	CASSLANGLAGGSAKNIQYF
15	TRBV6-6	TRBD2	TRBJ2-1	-	TGTGCCAGCACACGCGGGGGGGCAAATTTCAATGAGCAGTTCTTC	CASTRGGANFNEQFF
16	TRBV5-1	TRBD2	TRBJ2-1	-	TGCGCCAGCAGCTATGGACTAGCGGGAGCCTACAATGAGCAGTTCTTC	CASSYGLAGAYNEQFF
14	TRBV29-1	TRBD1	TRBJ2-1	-	TGCAGCGTAGCCGGGACAGGGGCCTACAATGAGCAGTTCTTC	CSVAGTGAYNEQFF
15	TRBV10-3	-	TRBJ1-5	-	TGTGCCACCAGGGGCTCCCAGGCCCAAAATCAGCCCCAGCATTTT	CATRGSQAQNQPQHF
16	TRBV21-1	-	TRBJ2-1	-	TGTGCCAGCAGCATCTCCCCAGGGCATTGTTACAATGAGCAGTTCTTC	CASSISPGHCYNEQFF
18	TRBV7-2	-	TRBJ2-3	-	TGTGCCAGCAGCTTAGTAGGTTCCAGGGGGGTTGGTACAGATACGCAGTATTTT	CASSLVGSRGVGTDTQYF
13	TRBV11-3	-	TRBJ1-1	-	TGTGCCAGCAGCACCGACAGAGGAACTGAAGCTTTCTTT	CASSTDRGTEAFF
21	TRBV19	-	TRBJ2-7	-	TGTGCCAGTAGTATAGATGGTGGACAGGGGGCGTCTAGCGGGAGATCGTACGAGCAGTACTTC	CASSIDGGQGASSGRSYEQYF
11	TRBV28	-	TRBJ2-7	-	TGTGTGGCTGCCTCTTCCTACGAGCAGTACTTC	CVAASSYEQYF
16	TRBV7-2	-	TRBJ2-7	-	TGTGCCAGCAGCTCCACAGGGAACCCCCGCAACTACGAGCAGTACTTC	CASSSTGNPRNYEQYF
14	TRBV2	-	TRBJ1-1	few	TGTGCCAGCAGCAATCCCTTTAAAGGGGCTGAAGCTTTCTTT	CASSNPFKGAEAFF
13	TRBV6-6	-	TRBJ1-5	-	TGTGCCAGCAGTTACTCTCCCTATCAGCCCCAGCATTTT	CASSYSPYQPQHF
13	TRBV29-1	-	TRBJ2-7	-	TGCAGCGTGGAGGGTGGGCAGCTCTACGAGCAGTACTTC	CSVEGGQLYEQYF
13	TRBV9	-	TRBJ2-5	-	TGTGCCAGCAGACCTTCAGGGGGGGAGACCCAGTACTTC	CASRPSGGETQYF
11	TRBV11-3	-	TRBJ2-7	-	TGTGCCAGCAGCCGCACTAGCGAGCAGTACTTC	CASSRTSEQYF
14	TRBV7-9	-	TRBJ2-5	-	TGTGCCAGCAGCTTTTCGGGGAATGGCGAGACCCAGTACTTC	CASSFSGNGETQYF
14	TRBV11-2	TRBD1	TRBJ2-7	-	TGTGCCAGCAGCCCGGACAGGGATTCCTACGAGCAGTACTTC	CASSPDRDSYEQYF
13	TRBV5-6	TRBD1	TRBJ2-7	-	TGTGCCAGCAGGGGCGACAGGGACTACGAGCAGTACTTC	CASRGDRDYEQYF
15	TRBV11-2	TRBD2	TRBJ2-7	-	TGTGCCAGCAGCTTAAGTTACGGCGGGGGCTACGAGCAGTACTTC	CASSLSYGGGYEQYF
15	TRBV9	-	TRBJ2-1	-	TGTGCCAGCAGCGTTACCGGTGTGTCCTACAATGAGCAGTTCTTC	CASSVTGVSYNEQFF
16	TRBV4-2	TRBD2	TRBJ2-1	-	TGTGCCAGCAGCCAAGGGTTCCCTAGCGGCCTCGGTGAGCAGTTCTTC	CASSQGFPSGLGEQFF
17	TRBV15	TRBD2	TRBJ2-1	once	TGTGCCACCAGCAGAGATGTTACGGGACTACCCTACAATGAGCAGTTCTTC	CATSRDVTGLPYNEQFF
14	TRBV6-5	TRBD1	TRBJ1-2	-	TGTGCCAGCAGTCGGACAGGGGCCGGCTATGGCTACACCTTC	CASSRTGAGYGYTF